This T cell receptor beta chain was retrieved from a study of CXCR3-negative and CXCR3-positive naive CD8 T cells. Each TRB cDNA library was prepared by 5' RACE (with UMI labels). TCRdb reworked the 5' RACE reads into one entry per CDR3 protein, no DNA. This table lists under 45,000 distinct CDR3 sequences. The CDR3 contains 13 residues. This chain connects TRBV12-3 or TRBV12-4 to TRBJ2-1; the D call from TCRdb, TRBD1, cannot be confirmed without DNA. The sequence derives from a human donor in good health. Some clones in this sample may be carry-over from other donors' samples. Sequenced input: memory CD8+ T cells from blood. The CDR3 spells CASSSAGYNEQFF.